This T cell receptor (beta chain) was recovered during a study of T cell repertoires in cytomegalovirus infection. Study context: TCR beta signatures that were public indicated CMV infection and matching HLA type.

There are 13 residues in the CDR3. Trimming removed 0 bases from V and 8 bases from J; junction bases left unmatched: 2. Germline V CDR1 and CDR2: SEHNR, FQNEAQ (reference sequence). At least ten counts were recorded for this clonotype. Antigen: not known. Study-wide results and caveats: HLA-C-restricted CMV clonotypes gave the most frequent clonotype in two of eight donors. Totalled public TCR beta family frequency picked out people who carried CMV plus the relevant HLA.

TCRdb redid the calling of the reads with MiXCR, one entry per CDR3 protein. There are 200,000 to 300,000 distinct CDR3 sequences in the sample; 12% occur only once, and 1.6% lies in the top ten. The sample was PBMCs. This receptor was identified in a human donor in good health (CMV status not recorded). Some clones in this sample may be carry-over from other donors' samples. The rearrangement joins TRBV7-9 to TRBJ1-2; 8 bases map to TRBD1. The CDR3 here is CASSLADRVGYTF. DNA of the CDR3: TGTGCCAGCAGCTTAGCGGACAGGGTCGGCTACACCTTC.